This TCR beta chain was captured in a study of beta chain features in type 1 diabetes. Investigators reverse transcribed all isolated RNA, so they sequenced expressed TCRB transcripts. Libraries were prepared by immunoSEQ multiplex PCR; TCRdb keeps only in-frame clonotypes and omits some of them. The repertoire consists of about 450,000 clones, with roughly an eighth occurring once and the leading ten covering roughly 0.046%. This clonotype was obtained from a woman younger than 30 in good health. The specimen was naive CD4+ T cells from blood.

The CDR3 protein is CASSSRGAGQPQHF. The CDR3 DNA reads as TGTGCCAGCAGCTCTCGTGGGGCGGGTCAGCCCCAGCATTTT. The genes are TRBV7-2 and TRBJ1-5, with D possibly being TRBD1 (5 bases). Between the trimmed V and J ends, which lost 4 bases and 6 bases, there was a span of 13 bases. This CDR3 comprises 14 residues. Germline V gene lookup returns CDR1 SGHTA and CDR2 FQGNSA.